This entry is about one T cell receptor (beta chain). Which antigen it targets is not known. No quality values exist for individual bases; no much larger clone is one base distant. This specimen comes from a study of cytomegalovirus exposure and HLA in healthy donors (dated by TCRdb to about 2017). Regarding the study in general: A later analysis indicated that the 90 to 150 validation repertoires were generated on the platform also employed for the 700 or so repertoires of the first cohort. The aim of the study was to test whether cataloging public T cell receptors could identify signatures of past pathogen exposure. In addition to the first cohort of 666 subjects, a separate validation cohort of some 120 different subjects was used. To predict cytomegalovirus infection status, the study brought together high-throughput TCR immunosequencing, statistical association of individual TCRs with disease status, and machine learning. The investigation overall reported the following: A later analysis lacked HLA typing for the validation cohort, so it scored co-occurrence in that cohort across all 120 repertoires. In vitro tests confirmed that three of the cytomegalovirus-associated TCR beta chains recognize cytomegalovirus antigens. Cytomegalovirus status was reported to be diagnosed by the classifier with high specificity and sensitivity in both the original and validation cohorts. The authors suggested that the approach could potentially be generalized to other disease states and immunological phenotypes. The study gave a list of roughly 150 TCR beta chains associated with cytomegalovirus. Most TCR sequences were observed very rarely across donors, whereas some public TCRs were present in many individuals. In a later analysis, TCRs clustered in the first cohort were found to also tend to co-occur in the roughly 120 validation repertoires, with approximately 93% of cluster scores above 0.

Separate from the approximately 700-subject first cohort, the validation cohort of about 110 subjects was the group to which the donors belonged. The V end loses 0 bases and the J end loses 0 bases, and a stretch of 26 bases separates them. From a lookup of the germline V gene, CDR1 and CDR2 are SGHDN and FVKESK. The CDR3, from cysteine to phenylalanine, totals 21 residues. The retained sequence is limited to the CDR3, 63 bases, with the frame set at the first base. Library preparation was by the immunoSEQ multiplex PCR assay. The paper's processing steps were these. To diagnose cytomegalovirus status from the catalog of TCR beta chain sequences, a statistical classification framework was built. TCRdb stores this immuneACCESS table with in-frame sequences only. Part of the clones is absent; in the studies checked, under half of the shortfall reflects unresolved V genes, and no reason is known for the rest. V and J calls and clone size are copied from that table; D and trimming were computed from the DNA. In all, the sample holds 250,000 to 350,000 clones, and 87% of those were seen once. In total, the top ten clones hold about 1.2% of the sample.

The V gene is TRBV14 and the J gene is TRBJ1-2; TRBD1 is perhaps the D gene, given 6 matching bases. The specimen was PBMCs. This receptor was taken from a woman in her thirties in good health and CMV-seropositive. CDR3 reads: CASSQDRGALRVTETNYGYTF. The DNA reads TGTGCCAGCAGCCAAGATCGGGGGGCGCTCCGTGTGACAGAGACTAACTATGGCTACACCTTC.